This T cell receptor (beta chain) was sequenced during a study of technical replicates of blood from a few donors. Repertoires were generated with immunoSEQ multiplex PCR, while TCRdb's copy carries only in-frame clones and drops some. The sample shows 60,000 to 65,000 clones, over 75% of them seen only once. Germline loops: CDR1 MGHDK, CDR2 SYGVNS. Trimming left V 6 bases short and J 6 bases short, with 15 bases between. CDR3 length: 13 residues. The chain employs TRBV25-1 and TRBJ2-7; possible D gene TRBD1, 6 bases. The origin of this receptor is a human donor in good health. Some clones in this sample may be carry-over from other donors' samples. Sequencing was performed on PBMCs. The CDR3 sequence is CASRPQGKGEQYF. The CDR3 DNA reads as TGTGCCAGCAGGCCACAGGGAAAGGGCGAGCAGTACTTC.